This TCR beta chain was identified during a study of T cell responses to AZD1222 COVID-19 vaccine. Germline CDR1 is MNHEY and CDR2 is SVGEGT. There are 15 residues in the CDR3. Trimming took 3 bases from V and 8 from J; bases not matched to a gene: 10. On this clone: Its antigen is still unknown.

General observations from the study: Repertoires were collected only later (after the peak T cell response had occurred).

Profiled with immunoSEQ multiplex PCR; TCRdb holds only in-frame clones, not every one. Of over 100,000 clones listed, roughly 84% are singletons. The gene calls are TRBV6-2 or TRBV6-3 and TRBJ2-4; 7 bases align to TRBD2. The receptor was derived from an adult in good health. The input for sequencing was peripheral blood, taken on day 0 of AZD1222 vaccination. This CDR3 reads CASSYSGALADIQYF. The CDR3 DNA is TGTGCCAGCAGTTATTCTGGGGCTCTAGCGGACATTCAGTACTTC.